This T cell receptor beta chain appears in the sequencing data of a study of T cells in Graves' hyperthyroidism and ophthalmopathy. TCR beta CDR3 regions were amplified from RNA. Using the HTBI primer set, a first-round RT-PCR was run on the TCR CDR3. TCRdb passed the multiplex PCR reads through MiXCR, listing each CDR3 protein once. The profile covers tens of thousands of distinct CDR3 sequences, with roughly 51% appearing a single time and about 35% taken by the ten largest. Turning to this clonotype: The junction departs from the called germline gene at one end, perhaps through a read error.

The source of this sequence is a man aged 18 to 35 with Graves' hyperthyroidism. The sample was peripheral blood or thyroid tissue (not recorded which).

CDR3 region: CASNGGRTDTEALF. As DNA, the CDR3 is TGTGCCAGCAACGGGGGACGGACGGACACTGAAGCTCTCTTT. This chain connects TRBV7-8 to TRBJ1-1; D might be TRBD1 (5 bases). Per germline, CDR1 SGHVS and CDR2 FQNEAQ. This CDR3 is built from 14 residues.